The text below deals with one T cell receptor beta chain. The antigen remains unidentified. Germline V gene lookup returns CDR1 MNHNY and CDR2 SVGAGI (reference sequence). The CDR3 sequence is 13 residues long. V lost 5 bases, J lost 9 bases, and 6 bases stayed unmatched. This entry is derived from a study of cytomegalovirus exposure and HLA in healthy donors. Study-level points and caveats: TCR beta V- and J-gene trimming was later associated with a missense DCLRE1C variant. A later analysis by the authors found several of the most significant clusters apparently linked to common viral pathogens. High sensitivity and specificity were reportedly achieved when the classifier diagnosed cytomegalovirus status.

The study ran its PCR with 60 Vbeta and 13 Jbeta primers. The table came from immunoSEQ multiplex PCR; TCRdb's copy has only in-frame clones and leaves some out. The repertoire includes roughly 150,000 clones, around 75% of them detected once, and 2% to 2.5% sits in the top ten. The material sequenced was PBMCs. The receptor was derived from a male donor in good health and CMV-seronegative. The chain recombines TRBV6-6 with TRBJ1-3, with 8 bases lining up with TRBD1. The CDR3 region is CASSPDRGGTIYF. As DNA, the CDR3 is TGTGCCAGCAGTCCAGACAGGGGAGGCACCATATATTTT.